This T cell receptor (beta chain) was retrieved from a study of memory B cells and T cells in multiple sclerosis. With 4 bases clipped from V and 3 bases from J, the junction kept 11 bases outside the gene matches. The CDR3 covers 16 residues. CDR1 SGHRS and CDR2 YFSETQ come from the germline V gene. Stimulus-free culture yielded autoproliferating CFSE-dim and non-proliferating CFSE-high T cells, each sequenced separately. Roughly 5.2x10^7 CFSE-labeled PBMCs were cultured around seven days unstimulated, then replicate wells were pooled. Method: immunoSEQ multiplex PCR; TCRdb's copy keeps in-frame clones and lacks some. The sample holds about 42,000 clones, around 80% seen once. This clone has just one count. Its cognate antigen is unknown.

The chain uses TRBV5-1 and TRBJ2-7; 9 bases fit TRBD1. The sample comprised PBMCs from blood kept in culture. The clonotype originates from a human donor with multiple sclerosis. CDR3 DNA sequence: TGCGCCAGCAGCAGATCCGGGACAGGGACGATCTACGAGCAGTACTTC. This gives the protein CASSRSGTGTIYEQYF.